The sequence of this T cell receptor beta chain was determined in a study of T cell clones after liver transplantation. Study at large: TCRbeta sequencing after a pre-transplant mixed lymphocyte reaction identified graft-donor-reactive clones, later tracked in post-transplant blood. Blood was drawn pre-transplant, before withdrawal, and after full or failed withdrawal. Study-level results: A significant post-transplant drop in circulating graft-donor-reactive CD4 TCRbeta sequences occurred in most of the 8 subjects.

Sequencing was performed with immunoSEQ multiplex PCR; in TCRdb, only in-frame clones are kept and a portion is missing. The table has roughly 97,000 clones, 82% seen once. A word on this clone: Its antigen remains unknown.

The sample consisted of CD4+ T cells from blood, taken before liver transplant. The receptor was derived from a human donor who received a liver transplant.

The CDR3 nucleotides are TGTGCCAGCAGCTATGGTAGTCGCGAGGGCGAGCAGTACTTC. This gives the protein CASSYGSREGEQYF. This chain links TRBV11-2 with TRBJ2-7; D perhaps matches TRBD2 (5 bases). Trimming took off 4 bases at V and 6 bases at J, with 16 bases between the two ends. From germline, CDR1 is SGHAT and CDR2 FQNNGV. The CDR3 runs 14 residues.